Each of the 11 T cell receptor beta chains below was sequenced from the same sample in a study of OX40 agonist ivuxolimab in advanced cancers. Assay: immunoSEQ multiplex PCR; the TCRdb copy retains only in-frame clones and omits some. Of about 50,000 clones listed, approximately 91% were seen once; the top ten hold over 6.5%. This sample comprised CD4+ or CD8+ T cells sorted from blood, obtained in a trial of the OX40 agonist ivuxolimab. Receptors originate from an adult with an advanced solid tumor such as melanoma, head and neck, liver or kidney cancer.

This clone occurred once. This rearrangement joins TRBV6-1 to TRBJ1-4, with D possibly being TRBD1 (5 bases). The CDR3 spans 15 residues. V lost 6 bases and J lost 0, with 11 bases in between. Germline V lookup: CDR1 MNHNS, CDR2 SASEGT. The CDR3 protein is CASRAIGATNEKLFF. As DNA, the CDR3 is TGTGCCAGCAGGGCTATAGGGGCAACTAATGAAAAACTGTTTTTT.

V usage is TRBV7-9 and J usage is TRBJ1-4; 7 bases agree with TRBD1. CDR3 length: 15 residues. Per germline, CDR1 SEHNR and CDR2 FQNEAQ (reference sequence). V was pared by 1 base and J by 5 bases, with 4 bases of the junction left unmatched. The chain's CDR3 is CASSLVLQGNEKLFF. DNA for the CDR3: TGTGCCAGCAGCTTAGTCTTACAGGGGAATGAAAAACTGTTTTTT. The whole variable domain, remainder taken from reference TRBV7-9 and TRBJ1-4, is DTGVSQNPRHKITKRGQNVTFRCDPISEHNRLYWYRQTLGQGPEFLTYFQNEAQLEKSRLLSDRFSAERPKGSFSTLEIQRTEQGDSAMYLCASSLVLQGNEKLFFGSGTQLSVL.

The CDR3 coding sequence is TGTGCCAGCCACGAGTGGGGGAACACTGAAGCTTTCTTT. Its protein is CASHEWGNTEAFF. The chain is built from TRBV7-2 and TRBJ1-1; the D is unclear. The CDR3 is made up of 13 amino acids. The germline CDR1 and CDR2 sequences are SGHTA and FQGNSA. V was trimmed by 8 bases and J by 1 base, leaving 11 bases between them.

The CDR3 DNA reads as TGTGCCACCGGAACGGGGTCGGGGGTTTATGGCTACACCTTC. It specifies CATGTGSGVYGYTF. The chain has TRBV6-1 and TRBJ1-2, with D possibly TRBD1 on 5 matching bases. The V end lost 10 bases, the J end lost 5 bases, and 20 bases lay between the germline ends. The CDR3 spans 14 residues. Germline values: CDR1 MNHNS, CDR2 SASEGT.

This chain joins TRBV4-2 and TRBJ2-1; possibly TRBD2 for D (6 bases). Per the germline V gene, CDR1 is LGHNA and CDR2 is YNFKEQ. This CDR3 contains 12 residues. V lost 8 bases to trimming and J lost 4 bases, with 9 bases between them. CDR3: CASRAGYNEQFF. The CDR3 DNA reads TGTGCCAGCCGGGCGGGGTACAATGAGCAGTTCTTC.

The V and J genes are TRBV5-4 and TRBJ1-2; D not certain. CDR3 length: 15 amino acids. Trimming shortened V by 0 bases and J by 2 bases, and 11 bases separated the two germline ends. Germline V gives CDR1 SGHNT, CDR2 YYREEE (reference sequence). This CDR3 is CASSLVVPENYGYTF. The CDR3 nucleotides read TGTGCCAGCAGCTTGGTGGTACCGGAAAACTATGGCTACACCTTC. Full variable domain (remainder filled in from reference TRBV5-4 and TRBJ1-2): ETGVTQSPTHLIKTRGQQVTLRCSSQSGHNTVSWYQQALGQGPQFIFQYYREEENGRGNFPPRFSGLQFPNYSSELNVNALELDDSALYLCASSLVVPENYGYTFGSGTRLTVV.

The chain links TRBV6-5 to TRBJ1-1, with D possibly matching TRBD1 (6 bases). The CDR3 totals 14 residues. CDR1 and CDR2 (germline): MNHEY, SVGAGI. With 7 bases removed from V and 0 bases from J, the gap between germline ends came to 12 bases. The CDR3 DNA reads TGTGCCAGCAACGTGGACAGTTTGAACACTGAAGCTTTCTTT. It specifies CASNVDSLNTEAFF.

This chain links TRBV19 with TRBJ1-1; D is uncertain. The CDR3 runs 13 residues. Per the germline V gene, CDR1 is LNHDA and CDR2 is SQIVND (reference sequence). V was shortened by 5 bases and J by 3 bases, with 10 bases between the two germline ends. The CDR3 region has the DNA TGTGCCAGTAGTCCCGGTCGCCACACTGAAGCTTTCTTT. Translating it yields CASSPGRHTEAFF.

The rearrangement joins TRBV23-1 to TRBJ2-7; the D is unclear. TRBV23-1 is an ORF for which the function is uncertain. V was shortened by 11 bases and J by 0 bases, with 11 bases between the two germline ends. This CDR3 spans 12 amino acids. In nucleotides, the CDR3 is TGCGCCGTCTGGGTGCGCTCCTACGAGCAGTACGTC. Protein sequence: CAVWVRSYEQYV.

This rearrangement joins TRBV4-2 to TRBJ2-5; weak D call: TRBD1 (6 bases). The J call is uncertain, as TRBJ2-7 better fits the DNA end. CDR3 length: 17 residues. Per germline, CDR1 LGHNA and CDR2 YNFKEQ. The CDR3 coding sequence is TGTGCCAGCAGCCAAGATTATTTAGGGACACCCCCTGACGAGCAGTACTTC. Encoded protein: CASSQDYLGTPPDEQYF.

The rearrangement uses TRBV4-2 and TRBJ2-5, with 8 positions matching TRBD2. Per the germline V gene, CDR1 is LGHNA and CDR2 is YNFKEQ. The CDR3 spans 16 residues. With V trimmed by 4 bases and J by 0 bases, 7 bases remained unmatched. This CDR3 reads CASSLLAGTNQETQYF. The CDR3 region has the DNA TGTGCCAGCAGCCTCTTAGCGGGAACCAACCAAGAGACCCAGTACTTC.